The clone carrying this TCR beta chain came up many times. This entry is derived from a study of low-dose radiotherapy and immunotherapy resistance in tumors. Across the study: Participants in Cohort 1 were administered 0.5 Gy per fraction at 2-week intervals, to a cumulative dose of 6.5 Gy. Intravenous cyclophosphamide 200 mg/m2 was given every two weeks, one day before radiation and immunotherapy.

First-strand cDNA used TRAV- and TRBV-specific primers, covering alpha and beta chains. Amplification of TCRs used a constant-region primer and V-primer adapter for approximately 19 PCR cycles. TCRdb passed the reads through MiXCR, listing each CDR3 protein once. The sample shows approximately 91,000 distinct CDR3 sequences, roughly 20% of them seen only once. Time point reported: after trial treatment. Treatment denoted: LDRT plus nivolumab, ipilimumab, low-dose cyclophosphamide and aspirin (RACIN trial). The donors' treatment consisted of nivolumab, ipilimumab, aspirin, low-dose cyclophosphamide and low-dose radiotherapy. Eligible patients had advanced solid tumors lacking tumor-infiltrating lymphocytes. V shed 6 bases and J shed 4 bases, with 4 bases lying between them. This CDR3 contains 11 residues. CDR1 and CDR2 from the germline V gene are MNHEY and SVGEGT.

The V and J genes are TRBV6-2 or TRBV6-3 and TRBJ2-1; no firm D call. The specimen comprised PBMCs, sampled after low-dose radiotherapy plus immunotherapy. The TCR originated in a female donor with ovarian cancer. The CDR3 nucleotides are TGTGCCAGCAGGGAGTACAATGAGCAGTTCTTC. This translates into CASREYNEQFF.